A single sample is the source of the 23 T cell receptor beta chains below, sequenced in a study of T-cell memory formation after mild COVID-19. TCRdb called the 5' RACE reads again in MiXCR, with one record for every CDR3 protein. The sample includes roughly 410,000 distinct CDR3 sequences, 20% to 25% of them seen just once. Input material: PBMCs or a T cell subset sorted from them (not recorded which). These receptors were collected from an adult woman who had mild COVID-19 (a few samples of this study predate the infection). Cell type and time point are not known.

V usage is TRBV3-1 and J usage is TRBJ2-1; D is unresolved. This CDR3 is 13 amino acids long. CDR1 is LGHDT and CDR2 is YNNKEL in the germline V gene (reference sequence). Trimming stripped 5 bases from V and 9 bases from J, with 14 bases between. CDR3 sequence reads: CASSFDFQTEQFF. The CDR3, as DNA: TGTGCCAGCAGCTTCGACTTCCAGACTGAGCAGTTCTTC.

The chain joins TRBV10-2 to TRBJ2-3, with D tentatively TRBD2 (5 bases). The V end lost 6 bases, the J end lost 5 bases, and 9 bases lay between the germline ends. From germline, CDR1 is WSHSY and CDR2 SAAADI. This CDR3 contains 12 residues. The CDR3 DNA reads as TGCGCCAGCAGACCCGGACTAGATACGCAGTATTTT. It specifies CASRPGLDTQYF.

The CDR3 is CASSQARTMNTEAFF. DNA of the CDR3: TGCGCCAGCAGCCAAGCCCGAACGATGAACACTGAAGCTTTCTTT. The chain links TRBV4-3 to TRBJ1-1; D gene unclear. V lost 1 base and J 0 bases, leaving 9 bases between the germline ends. The V gene's germline CDR1 is LGHNA and CDR2 YSLEER. This CDR3 spans 15 amino acids.

The V and J genes are TRBV7-9 and TRBJ2-7; possibly TRBD1 for D (6 bases). Looked up from germline, CDR1 is SEHNR and CDR2 is FQNEAQ (reference sequence). The CDR3 has 15 amino acids. V was cut by 5 bases and J by 2 bases, with 16 bases left in between. CDR3 residues: CASSPTTDRPYEQYF. The CDR3 coding sequence is TGTGCCAGCAGCCCGACTACGGACAGACCCTACGAGCAGTACTTC.

This clonotype was counted only a few times. This chain uses TRBV29-1 with TRBJ1-4; tentatively, D is TRBD1 (5 bases). Between the trimmed V and J ends, which lost 6 bases and 3 bases, there was a span of 11 bases. Looked up from germline, CDR1 is SQVTM and CDR2 is ANQGSEA. The CDR3 totals 13 residues. The CDR3 sequence is CSVQERANEKLFF. The CDR3 bases are TGCAGCGTACAGGAACGGGCTAATGAAAAACTGTTTTTT. Full variable domain (missing parts from reference TRBV29-1 and TRBJ1-4): SAVISQKPSRDICQRGTSLTIQCQVDSQVTMMFWYRQQPGQSLTLIATANQGSEATYESGFVIDKFPISRPNLTFSTLTVSNMSPEDSSIYLCSVQERANEKLFFGSGTQLSVL.

This clonotype was observed a handful of times. This chain joins TRBV4-2 and TRBJ2-5, with 13 bases aligning to TRBD2. The CDR3 is 18 residues long. V lost 0 bases to trimming and J lost 3 bases; unmatched junction nucleotides: 7. The germline gives CDR1 LGHNA, CDR2 YNFKEQ. The CDR3 loop reads CASSQDPAGLAGEETQYF. CDR3 in DNA: TGTGCCAGCAGCCAAGATCCCGCCGGACTAGCGGGGGAAGAGACCCAGTACTTC.

A few counts support this clonotype. CDR3 nucleotide sequence: TGCAGCGTTGTCGGGACTTCTAGCACAGATACGCAGTATTTT. It is translated as CSVVGTSSTDTQYF. This chain connects TRBV29-1 to TRBJ2-3; possibly TRBD2 for D (6 bases). The ends were cut back, 4 bases at V and 0 bases at J, with 11 bases in the middle. Germline values: CDR1 SQVTM, CDR2 ANQGSEA. The CDR3 is made up of 14 amino acids.

This clonotype was seen a handful of times. The chain is built from TRBV7-3 and TRBJ2-7; tentative D call: TRBD1 (7 bases). The CDR3 is 13 amino acids. From germline, CDR1 is SGHTA and CDR2 FQGTGA. Trimming pared 5 bases from V and 3 bases from J, leaving 11 bases between. The chain's CDR3 is CASSAGQCYEQYF. Written as DNA, the CDR3 is TGTGCCAGCAGCGCGGGACAGTGCTACGAGCAGTACTTC.

This sequence joins TRBV20-1 and TRBJ2-3; 9 bases are shared with TRBD1. The germline CDR1 and CDR2 sequences are DFQATT and SNEGSKA (reference sequence). The CDR3 spans 18 residues. J gave up 4 bases and V 0 bases, and 14 bases lay outside the gene matches. CDR3 sequence: CSARDGPLGQGPPDTQYF. CDR3 DNA: TGCAGTGCTAGAGATGGCCCACTAGGACAGGGGCCTCCAGATACGCAGTATTTT.

This clonotype has only a few counts. The V call is TRBV6-4, the J call TRBJ2-2; D might be TRBD1 (6 bases). The V end was cut by 4 bases, the J end by 0 bases, with 15 bases between. The CDR3 spans 17 residues. CDR1 is MRHNA and CDR2 is SNTAGT in the germline V gene. The CDR3 bases are TGTGCCAGCAGTGTAGGGGACACTAGGCCGAACACCGGGGAGCTGTTTTTT. Its protein product is CASSVGDTRPNTGELFF.

The chain joins TRBV7-9 to TRBJ2-2; D ambiguous. CDR1 and CDR2 from the germline V gene are SEHNR and FQNEAQ (reference sequence). Between the trimmed V and J ends, which lost 1 base and 1 base, there was a span of 4 bases. The CDR3 length is 14 residues. As DNA, the CDR3 is TGTGCCAGCAGCTTAGACTGGAACACCGGGGAGCTGTTTTTT. Translating it yields CASSLDWNTGELFF.

This clonotype has ten or more counts. The chain links TRBV7-8 to TRBJ1-1; 9 positions agree with TRBD1. Trimming cost V 5 bases and J 4 bases; bases outside gene matches: 2. Germline V gene data show CDR1 as SGHVS and CDR2 as FQNEAQ. This CDR3 comprises 13 residues. This CDR3 reads CASSLTGGTEAFF. The CDR3 region has the DNA TGTGCCAGCAGCCTGACAGGGGGCACTGAAGCTTTCTTT.

The chain is built from TRBV4-3 and TRBJ1-1; D is unresolved. Germline V gene lookup returns CDR1 LGHNA and CDR2 YSLEER. The CDR3 consists of 17 residues. The V end lost 0 bases, the J end lost 6 bases, and 20 bases lay between the germline ends. The CDR3 protein is CASSQDTDLVGFAEAFF. The CDR3 nucleotides are TGCGCCAGCAGCCAAGATACCGACCTCGTAGGATTCGCTGAAGCTTTCTTT.

This clonotype was recorded at least ten times. The chain has TRBV7-9 and TRBJ2-5, with 9 bases fitting TRBD2. V was pared by 1 base and J by 3 bases, with 3 bases of the junction left unmatched. The CDR3 has 15 residues. Germline V lookup: CDR1 SEHNR, CDR2 FQNEAQ (reference sequence). CDR3 sequence reads: CASSLGGLAEETQYF. The CDR3 DNA reads as TGTGCCAGCAGCTTAGGGGGACTAGCAGAAGAGACCCAGTACTTC.

This rearrangement joins TRBV11-3 to TRBJ2-3, with TRBD2 as a possible D gene (6 bases). CDR3 size: 14 residues. The germline CDR1 and CDR2 sequences are SGHNT and YENEEA. V was cut by 5 bases and J by 5 bases, with 14 bases left in between. CDR3 DNA: TGTGCCAGCAGCGCCAGGGAGGTGGGAGATACGCAGTATTTT. Its translation is CASSAREVGDTQYF. The full variable domain, rest sourced from reference TRBV11-3 and TRBJ2-3, is EAGVVQSPRYKIIEKKQPVAFWCNPISGHNTLYWYLQNLGQGPELLIRYENEEAVDDSQLPKDRFSAERLKGVDSTLKIQPAELGDSAVYLCASSAREVGDTQYFGPGTRLTVL.

The chain is built from TRBV7-2 and TRBJ1-1; D is perhaps TRBD1 (6 bases). The V gene's germline CDR1 is SGHTA and CDR2 FQGNSA. The CDR3 loop spans 14 amino acids. V lost 1 base, J lost 3 bases, and 9 bases lay in between. CDR3 region: CASSLGRGYTEAFF. As DNA, the CDR3 is TGTGCCAGCAGCTTAGGAAGGGGGTACACTGAAGCTTTCTTT.

This clonotype was seen a few times. The chain has TRBV18 and TRBJ1-1; TRBD1 aligns across 10 bases. CDR1 and CDR2 (germline): KGHSH, LQKENI. CDR3 length: 16 residues. Losses at the gene ends were 2 bases for V and 4 bases for J; bases not matched to a gene: 7. CDR3 bases: TGTGCCAGCTCACCAAGGGACAGGGGAAAGGTCACTGAAGCTTTCTTT. Residues: CASSPRDRGKVTEAFF.

In its sample, this clonotype was seen a few times. V and J are TRBV20-1 and TRBJ2-7; D perhaps matches TRBD1 (5 bases). This CDR3 is 14 amino acids long. V lost 0 bases, J lost 0 bases, and 9 bases lay in between. From germline, CDR1 is DFQATT and CDR2 SNEGSKA (reference sequence). The CDR3 sequence: CSARDEDTSYEQYF. The DNA for the CDR3 is TGCAGTGCTAGAGATGAGGACACCTCCTACGAGCAGTACTTC.

The chain employs TRBV7-6 and TRBJ2-1, with 9 bases fitting TRBD2. Germline CDR1 is SGHVS and CDR2 is FNYEAQ. Trimming at V came to 1 base and at J to 7 bases, leaving 14 bases not matched to a gene. The CDR3 runs 18 residues. CDR3: CASSLEGLSGGPYNEQFF. CDR3 sequence (DNA): TGTGCCAGCAGCTTAGAGGGACTTAGCGGGGGCCCTTATAATGAGCAGTTCTTC.

This chain uses TRBV4-3 with TRBJ2-7, with D possibly TRBD1 on 6 matching bases. Germline V gene data show CDR1 as LGHNA and CDR2 as YSLEER. The CDR3 spans 16 residues. V lost 0 bases to trimming and J lost 0 bases, with 12 bases between them. DNA of the CDR3: TGCGCCAGCAGCCAAGATCGTATGGGGGCCTCCTACGAGCAGTACTTC. Translated: CASSQDRMGASYEQYF.

J is TRBJ1-4 and V is TRBV4-3, with a tentative D call TRBD1 (6 bases). The CDR3 loop spans 15 amino acids. Germline V gives CDR1 LGHNA, CDR2 YSLEER. Between the trimmed V and J ends, which lost 3 bases and 7 bases, there was a span of 15 bases. CDR3 nucleotide sequence: TGCGCCAGCAGCCATACCAGGGGTTTGAGTGAAAAACTGTTTTTT. Its protein product is CASSHTRGLSEKLFF.

This clonotype was detected a few times. The rearrangement uses TRBV14 and TRBJ2-1; TRBD2 is a possible D gene (6 bases). The CDR3 sequence is 16 residues long. The germline V and J ends were trimmed by 4 bases and 4 bases, with 17 bases remaining between them. Germline V gene sequence: CDR1 SGHDN, CDR2 FVKESK. CDR3 in DNA: TGTGCCAGCAGCCCCTCGGGGGTCGGGAGATACAATGAGCAGTTCTTC. Its translation: CASSPSGVGRYNEQFF.

This clonotype was seen only a few times. A read error is possible here, since a much larger clone lies one base away. The genes are TRBV9 and TRBJ2-3, with 7 bases lining up with TRBD1. Losses at the gene ends were 4 bases for V and 1 base for J; bases not matched to a gene: 0. Germline CDR1 and CDR2: SGDLS and YYNGEE. The CDR3 loop spans 13 amino acids. The DNA of the CDR3 is TGTGCCAGCAGCACAGGGGGCACAGATACGCAGTATTTT. It yields the protein CASSTGGTDTQYF. Full variable domain (missing parts from reference TRBV9 and TRBJ2-3): DSGVTQTPKHLITATGQRVTLRCSPRSGDLSVYWYQQSLDQGLQFLIQYYNGEERAKGNILERFSAQQFPDLHSELNLSSLELGDSALYFCASSTGGTDTQYFGPGTRLTVL.